The clone carrying this T cell receptor beta chain occurred a few times. The DNA is omitted, as the CDR3 cannot be located on it reliably, and the CDR3 follows TCRdb's listing. Libraries were prepared by immunoSEQ multiplex PCR; TCRdb keeps only in-frame clonotypes and omits some of them. The data contain around 250,000 clones, approximately 86% of them singletons. This entry belongs to a study of blood T cell repertoires in COVID-19. The CDR3 has 13 residues if both end residues are counted. Germline loops: CDR1 SGDLS, CDR2 YYNGEE. The TCR originated in a man aged 35 to 55 with active or convalescent COVID-19. The rearrangement links TRBV9 to TRBJ1-2; TRBD1 is the table's D call and was not checked against the DNA. The sequenced sample consisted of peripheral blood. The CDR3 is CASSSFGQGASTF.